Each of the 8 T cell receptor beta chains below was sequenced from the same sample in a study of T cells in Graves' hyperthyroidism and ophthalmopathy. TCR beta CDR3 sequences were amplified from RNA transcripts. The TCR CDR3 was amplified in a first-round RT-PCR using the HTBI primer set. Using its own MiXCR run on the multiplex PCR reads, TCRdb lists one record per CDR3 protein. Here the sample spans 250,000 to 350,000 distinct CDR3 sequences, roughly 15% being singletons. Sequencing was done on a sample of blood. Receptors were obtained from a man aged 30-40 years with Graves' hyperthyroidism.

Regarding this clonotype: A much larger clonotype is one base distant, so this may be a read error. V is TRBV5-1 and J is TRBJ2-7; D gene unclear. Per germline, CDR1 SGHRS and CDR2 YFSETQ. The CDR3 contains 15 residues. DNA for the CDR3: TGCGCCAGCAGCACCGACGGTCCTACTGCCTCCGAGCGGTACTTC. Translation: CASSTDGPTASERYF.

This clonotype was seen many times. The chain combines TRBV27 with TRBJ2-7, with TRBD1 as a possible D gene (6 bases). V lost 6 bases and J lost 2, with 17 bases in between. CDR1 is MNHEY and CDR2 is SMNVEV in the germline V gene (reference sequence). The CDR3 covers 15 residues. In nucleotides, the CDR3 is TGTGCCAGCAGGATCCGGGGAGAGGGGGCCTACGAGCAGTACTTC. This encodes CASRIRGEGAYEQYF.

Of note for this clonotype: A read error may be the cause here, since a much bigger clone is one base away. The gene calls are TRBV12-3 or TRBV12-4 and TRBJ2-3; a possible D gene is TRBD2 (5 bases). Trimming removed 1 base from V and 0 bases from J, with 8 bases in between. The CDR3 consists of 15 residues. Here the CDR3 DNA reads TGTGCCAGCAGTTTAGGGAGGACTAGCACAGATACGCAGTATTTT. This sequence encodes CASSLGRTSTDTQYF.

A few counts support this clonotype. V gene TRBV7-9 combines with J gene TRBJ2-1; TRBD2 is a possible D gene (5 bases). CDR1 and CDR2 (germline): SEHNR, FQNEAQ (reference sequence). The germline V and J ends were trimmed by 5 bases and 4 bases, with 12 bases remaining between them. The CDR3 runs to 14 residues. The CDR3 DNA is TGTGCCAGCAGCCCGTCTAGCTATTACAATGAGCAGTTCTTC. It yields the protein CASSPSSYYNEQFF.

This clonotype appeared a few times. The rearrangement links TRBV6-1 to TRBJ1-5, with a weak D call TRBD1 (6 bases). This CDR3 is built from 14 residues. Trimming cost V 3 bases and J 5 bases, with 11 bases left between them. CDR1 and CDR2 (germline): MNHNS, SASEGT. The CDR3 DNA follows: TGTGCCAGCAGTGACCGGGACACGGATCAGCCCCAGCATTTT. It yields the protein CASSDRDTDQPQHF.

This clonotype was seen just once. This chain connects TRBV2 to TRBJ2-3, with 7 bases lining up with TRBD2. Per germline, CDR1 SNHLY and CDR2 FYNNEI. This CDR3 spans 14 amino acids. The V gene end was trimmed by 6 bases and the J gene end by 3 bases; junction bases not matched to a gene: 6. CDR3 coding DNA: TGTGCCAGCAGGGGGGAGGGCCGGACAGATACGCAGTATTTT. Its translation is CASRGEGRTDTQYF.

The chain recombines TRBV5-4 with TRBJ2-2; D might be TRBD1 or TRBD2, each matching 5 bases. The germline V gene has CDR1 SGHNT and CDR2 YYREEE (reference sequence). This CDR3 spans 14 amino acids. V was cut by 4 bases and J by 3 bases, with 10 bases left in between. The CDR3 region is CASSPLGDTGELFF. The CDR3 region has the DNA TGTGCCAGCAGCCCGCTGGGGGACACCGGGGAGCTGTTTTTT.

This clonotype has ten or more counts. This chain connects TRBV5-5 to TRBJ2-7, with D possibly being TRBD1 (5 bases). The germline gives CDR1 SGHKS, CDR2 YYEKEE (reference sequence). The CDR3 has 16 residues. Trimming pared 3 bases from V and 6 bases from J, leaving 22 bases between. CDR3 in DNA: TGTGCCAGCAGCTCCCGCTTCGGGCAGGGTTCGGGCGAGCAGTACTTC. The encoded protein is CASSSRFGQGSGEQYF.